The rows below give T cell receptor beta chains drawn from one sample of a study of radiation and T cells in renal cell carcinoma. Generated by immunoSEQ multiplex PCR, the TCRdb table keeps only in-frame clones and is missing some. There are about 140,000 clones in the sample; over 80% occur only once, and roughly 25% lies in the top ten. The material was blood, obtained from a patient whose treatment included radiotherapy and nephrectomy. The receptor source for this set is a woman aged 45-59 years with renal cell carcinoma. Each CDR3 is given with its conserved first and last residue. The D gene is left open where the match is weak. Some rows mark clone size as missing; the rest say once, few, many or name a class of expanded clone.

V	D	size	J	DNA	CDR3
TRBV5-4	NA	NA	TRBJ2-2	TGTGCCAGCAGCTTGCCAACAGGTCCCCGGGAGCTGTTTTTT	CASSLPTGPRELFF
TRBV18	NA	NA	TRBJ1-5	TGTGCCAGCTCGCTACAAGAACGGTTTGGCAATCAGCCCCAGCATTTT	CASSLQERFGNQPQHF
TRBV7-9	NA	NA	TRBJ1-1	TGTGCCAGCAGCTTGTGGGGGAACACTGAAGCTTTCTTT	CASSLWGNTEAFF
TRBV21-1	NA	NA	TRBJ2-7	TGTGCCAGCAGCGCCCCGCAGTACTTC	CASSAPQYF
TRBV7-2	NA	NA	TRBJ2-7	TGTGCCAGCAGCTCCGGGTGGTACGAGCAGTACTTC	CASSSGWYEQYF
TRBV9	NA	NA	TRBJ1-6	TGTGCCAGCAGCGTTGGGACTTCCACCTATAATTCACCCCTCCACTTT	CASSVGTSTYNSPLHF
TRBV9	NA	once	TRBJ2-3	TGTGCCAGCAGCGGAATGGGAGTACTCACAGATACGCAGTATTTT	CASSGMGVLTDTQYF
TRBV5-1	NA	NA	TRBJ1-3	TGCGCCAGCAGCTTATCCAGGGAACGTGGAAACACCATATATTTT	CASSLSRERGNTIYF
TRBV5-1	TRBD1	NA	TRBJ2-1	TGCGCCAGCAGCCGGCAACCGGGACAGGGAGAGCAGTTCTTC	CASSRQPGQGEQFF
TRBV5-6	NA	NA	TRBJ1-3	TGTGCCAGCAGCCGTGACACCCTCTCTGGAAACACCATATATTTT	CASSRDTLSGNTIYF
TRBV6-1	NA	NA	TRBJ1-5	TGTGCCAGCAGTGAAGTCGAAGGTCAGCCCCAGCATTTT	CASSEVEGQPQHF
TRBV4-2	NA	NA	TRBJ1-2	TGTGCCAGCAGCCAAGATTTGCCCCCGGACGAGGGCTACACCTTC	CASSQDLPPDEGYTF
TRBV28	NA	NA	TRBJ2-2	TGTGCCAGCAGTTTCTTCAGGGAGGTGGCCACCGGGGAGCTGTTTTTT	CASSFFREVATGELFF
TRBV5-6	TRBD2	NA	TRBJ2-1	TGTGCCAGCAGCCCTCTAGCGGGGGCCTACAATGAGCAGTTCTTC	CASSPLAGAYNEQFF
TRBV4-3	NA	few	TRBJ1-2	TGCGCCAGCAGCCAAGGAGAGACTGGGGGGAATGGCTACACCTTC	CASSQGETGGNGYTF
TRBV28	NA	NA	TRBJ2-7	TGTGCCAGCGAGAGTAACGAGCAGTACTTC	CASESNEQYF
TRBV9	NA	NA	TRBJ2-3	TGTGCCAGCAGCGTAGTCAACACAGATACGCAGTATTTT	CASSVVNTDTQYF
TRBV5-1	NA	NA	TRBJ2-1	TGCGCCTGCGGCGTCAGTGTCTCCTACAATGAGCAGTTCTTC	CACGVSVSYNEQFF
TRBV10-3	NA	NA	TRBJ1-1	TGTGCCATCAGAGAAGCCGGGGGGTTTCAGGCTTTCTTT	CAIREAGGFQAFF
TRBV19	TRBD1	once	TRBJ2-5	TGTGCCAGTAGTTCCTCAGGGACAGGGTTCTGGGAGACCCAGTACTTC	CASSSSGTGFWETQYF
TRBV27	TRBD2	NA	TRBJ2-2	TGTGCCAGCAGGGGGGGACTAGCCGAACCCGGGGAGCTGTTTTTT	CASRGGLAEPGELFF